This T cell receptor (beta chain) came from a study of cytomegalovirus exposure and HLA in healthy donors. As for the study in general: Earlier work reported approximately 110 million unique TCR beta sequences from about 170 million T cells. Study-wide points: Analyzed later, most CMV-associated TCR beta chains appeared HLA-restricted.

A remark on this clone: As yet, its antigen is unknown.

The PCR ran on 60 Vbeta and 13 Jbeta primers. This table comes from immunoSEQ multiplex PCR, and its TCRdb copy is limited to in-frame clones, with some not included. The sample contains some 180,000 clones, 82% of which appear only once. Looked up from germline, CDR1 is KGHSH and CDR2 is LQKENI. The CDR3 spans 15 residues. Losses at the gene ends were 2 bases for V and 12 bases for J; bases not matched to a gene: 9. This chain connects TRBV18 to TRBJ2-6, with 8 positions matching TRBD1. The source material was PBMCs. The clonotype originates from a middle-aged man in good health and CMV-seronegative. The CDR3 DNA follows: TGTGCCAGCTCACCAGGGACAGGAGAGATTAGCGTCCTGACTTTC. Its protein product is CASSPGTGEISVLTF.